A selection of T cell receptor beta chains follows, all from one sample in a study of blood T cell repertoires in COVID-19. The method was immunoSEQ multiplex PCR; TCRdb's version includes in-frame clones alone and lacks a portion of them. Among about 250,000 clones, about 90% were seen once, and the ten largest hold roughly 3%. Sequencing was carried out using peripheral blood. The receptors originated from a man in his late teens or twenties with active or convalescent COVID-19. The CDR3 runs from the conserved cysteine through the conserved F or W. The D gene is left open where the match is weak. The size entry is marked missing in some rows and otherwise reads once, few, many or a size class.

d_gene	abundance	j_gene	v_gene	CDR3aa	CDR3nt
-	-	TRBJ2-3	TRBV6-5	CASSYSSEGADTQYF	TGTGCCAGCAGTTACTCCTCCGAGGGGGCAGATACGCAGTATTTT
TRBD1	-	TRBJ1-1	TRBV19	CASSPLLGQGNTEAFF	TGTGCCAGTAGTCCGCTCTTGGGACAGGGAAACACTGAAGCTTTCTTT
TRBD2	-	TRBJ2-4	TRBV4-2	CASSQDASGLTSIQYF	TGTGCCAGCAGCCAAGATGCTAGCGGGCTCACGTCCATTCAGTACTTC
-	-	TRBJ2-1	TRBV27	CASSLDTSYNEQFF	TGTGCCAGCAGTTTAGACACGTCGTACAATGAGCAGTTCTTC
TRBD1	-	TRBJ1-5	TRBV5-1	CASSLGGQEANQPQHF	TGCGCCAGCAGCTTGGGGGGACAGGAGGCCAATCAGCCCCAGCATTTT
-	-	TRBJ1-2	TRBV7-9	CASSLGVGGYTF	TGTGCCAGCAGCTTGGGAGTTGGGGGCTACACCTTC
TRBD1	-	TRBJ2-7	TRBV6-5	CASSYRDSSYEQYF	TGTGCCAGCAGTTACCGGGACAGTTCCTACGAGCAGTACTTC
-	few	TRBJ1-1	TRBV11-2	CASSLRAFKNTEAFF	TGTGCCAGCAGCTTAAGAGCCTTTAAGAACACTGAAGCTTTCTTT
TRBD1	-	TRBJ1-1	TRBV28	CASSFVGTGVGEAFF	TGTGCCAGCAGTTTTGTCGGGACAGGGGTCGGTGAAGCTTTCTTT
TRBD1	-	TRBJ1-6	TRBV4-3	CASSYSTSGGYSPLHF	TGCGCCAGCAGCTACAGTACCTCAGGGGGTTACTCACCCCTCCACTTT
-	-	TRBJ1-2	TRBV7-9	CASSPSSGGTYGYTF	TGTGCCAGCAGCCCCTCGTCCGGGGGAACCTATGGCTACACCTTC
-	-	TRBJ1-2	TRBV2	CASSSGIINGYTF	TGTGCCAGCTCCTCGGGGATAATTAATGGCTACACCTTC
TRBD1	-	TRBJ1-1	TRBV19	CASSKETGRAFF	TGTGCCAGTAGTAAAGAGACAGGGAGAGCTTTCTTT
TRBD1	-	TRBJ1-3	TRBV7-2	CASSSQGASGNTIYF	TGTGCCAGCAGCTCACAGGGGGCATCCGGAAACACCATATATTTT
-	-	TRBJ1-2	TRBV6-2/TRBV6-3	CASSHGAGYTF	TGTGCCAGCAGTCATGGAGCCGGTTACACCTTC
TRBD2	-	TRBJ2-1	TRBV9	CASSGSGSPPPFF	TGTGCCAGCAGCGGAAGCGGGAGTCCCCCTCCGTTCTTC
-	-	TRBJ2-1	TRBV29-1	CSVERLGLAEPVPYNEQFF	TGCAGCGTTGAAAGGCTCGGACTTGCCGAGCCGGTTCCCTACAATGAGCAGTTCTTC
TRBD1	-	TRBJ1-6	TRBV2	CARGPTGTNSPLHF	TGTGCCAGAGGACCGACAGGGACCAATTCACCCCTCCACTTT
TRBD2	-	TRBJ2-7	TRBV4-3	CASSQVLAGGSYEQYF	TGCGCCAGCAGCCAAGTACTAGCGGGAGGCTCCTACGAGCAGTACTTC
TRBD2	few	TRBJ2-3	TRBV7-9	CASSPGGLAGVGNTQYF	TGTGCCAGCAGCCCGGGGGGACTAGCGGGAGTAGGAAATACGCAGTATTTT
TRBD2	few	TRBJ2-1	TRBV7-6	CASSLETSGSEEQFF	TGTGCCAGCAGCTTGGAGACTAGCGGGAGCGAAGAGCAGTTCTTC
TRBD2	-	TRBJ2-2	TRBV5-4	CASSTGLLAGKGGELFF	TGTGCCAGCAGCACTGGACTACTAGCGGGAAAGGGCGGGGAGCTGTTTTTT
-	-	TRBJ2-6	TRBV4-3	CASSPSAGSSSGANVLTF	TGCGCCAGCAGCCCTTCAGCAGGGTCCAGCTCTGGGGCCAACGTCCTGACTTTC
TRBD1	once	TRBJ1-1	TRBV5-6	CASSPEDRREAFF	TGTGCCAGCAGCCCCGAGGACAGGCGTGAAGCTTTCTTT
-	once	TRBJ2-7	TRBV7-2	CASSLAGSPFSYEQYF	TGTGCCAGCAGCTTAGCCGGTAGCCCCTTCTCCTACGAGCAGTACTTC
TRBD2	-	TRBJ2-1	TRBV27	CASSQPGLAEYNEQFF	TGTGCCAGCAGCCAACCGGGACTAGCGGAATACAATGAGCAGTTCTTC
-	-	TRBJ2-1	TRBV5-1	CASSLRQAEPDNEQFF	TGCGCCAGCAGCTTACGACAGGCGGAACCAGACAATGAGCAGTTCTTC
TRBD1	-	TRBJ2-7	TRBV11-2	CASSQRQGAVGYEQYF	TGTGCCAGCAGCCAGCGACAGGGGGCGGTGGGCTACGAGCAGTACTTC
TRBD1	-	TRBJ1-2	TRBV10-2	CASSGVDRARGYTF	TGCGCCAGCAGTGGAGTCGACAGGGCGAGAGGCTACACCTTC
-	-	TRBJ1-6	TRBV7-9	CASSLAWPNSPLHF	TGTGCCAGCAGCTTAGCATGGCCTAATTCACCCCTCCACTTT
-	-	TRBJ1-1	TRBV5-1	CASSLTDSNTEAFF	TGCGCCAGCAGTCTGACGGACTCGAACACTGAAGCTTTCTTT
-	-	TRBJ2-5	TRBV25-1	CASSEQDETAQQYF	TGTGCCAGCAGTGAGCAGGATGAGACCGCGCAGCAGTACTTC
-	-	TRBJ2-1	TRBV13	CASSSSSREQFF	TGTGCCAGCAGCTCGTCGAGCCGGGAGCAGTTCTTC
-	-	TRBJ2-5	TRBV11-2	CASSRTGQETQYF	TGTGCCAGCAGCCGTACCGGCCAAGAGACCCAGTACTTC
-	-	TRBJ1-5	TRBV7-2	CASSLGHGLNSNQPQHF	TGTGCCAGCAGCTTAGGGCACGGACTCAATAGCAATCAGCCCCAGCATTTT
-	once	TRBJ1-1	TRBV25-1	CASSKGGNTEAFF	TGTGCCAGCAGTAAAGGAGGGAACACTGAAGCTTTCTTT
-	once	TRBJ1-2	TRBV11-2	CASSFSGLGGKGGYTF	TGTGCCAGCAGCTTCTCGGGCCTCGGAGGAAAAGGAGGCTACACCTTC
TRBD2	few	TRBJ2-1	TRBV7-8	CASSLVTSGRVGQFF	TGTGCCAGCAGCTTAGTAACTAGCGGGAGGGTTGGGCAGTTCTTC
TRBD2	-	TRBJ2-5	TRBV5-1	CASSPGTSGGETQYF	TGCGCCAGCAGCCCCGGGACTAGCGGGGGAGAGACCCAGTACTTC
-	-	TRBJ2-3	TRBV7-6	CASSLEQAQLFTDTQYF	TGTGCCAGCAGCTTAGAGCAGGCTCAACTTTTCACAGATACGCAGTATTTT
-	-	TRBJ1-2	TRBV19	CASSRGGESYGYTF	TGTGCCAGTAGTCGCGGGGGCGAGAGCTATGGCTACACCTTC
-	once	TRBJ1-2	TRBV10-3	CAISGGGLYGYTF	TGTGCCATCAGTGGTGGAGGGCTCTATGGCTACACCTTC
TRBD2	-	TRBJ2-5	TRBV11-2	CASSLERGALKTQYF	TGTGCCAGCAGCTTAGAGCGGGGGGCTCTGAAGACCCAGTACTTC
TRBD2	-	TRBJ2-5	TRBV3-1/TRBV3-2	CASSQVGRGVQRTQYF	TGTGCCAGCAGCCAAGTAGGGCGGGGGGTCCAGAGGACCCAGTACTTC
-	-	TRBJ1-1	TRBV21-1	CASSKPGTGSEAFF	TGTGCCAGCAGCAAACCCGGGACAGGCTCTGAAGCTTTCTTT
TRBD2	-	TRBJ2-2	TRBV27	CASSPPGLAGVGTGELFF	TGTGCCAGCAGCCCTCCGGGACTAGCGGGAGTTGGGACCGGGGAGCTGTTTTTT
-	-	TRBJ1-1	TRBV20-1	CSASRTDRSNTEAFF	TGCAGTGCTAGTAGAACTGACAGATCGAACACTGAAGCTTTCTTT
TRBD1	-	TRBJ1-2	TRBV5-8	CASSSTYRGGAGYTF	TGTGCCAGCAGCTCAACCTACAGGGGAGGTGCGGGCTACACCTTC
TRBD1	-	TRBJ1-6	TRBV4-3	CASSQAGGQFYNSPLHF	TGCGCCAGCAGCCAAGCAGGGGGACAGTTCTATAATTCACCCCTCCACTTT
TRBD2	-	TRBJ2-3	TRBV9	CASSETSGGDTQYF	TGTGCCAGCAGCGAAACTAGCGGGGGGGATACGCAGTATTTT
-	-	TRBJ2-7	TRBV7-9	CASSPPGQSYEQYF	TGTGCCAGCAGCCCCCCCGGACAGTCCTACGAGCAGTACTTC
TRBD1	-	TRBJ1-2	TRBV3-1/TRBV3-2	CASSPLDRAGYGYTF	TGTGCCAGCAGCCCATTGGACAGGGCGGGCTATGGCTACACCTTC